The rows below give T cell receptor beta chains drawn from one sample of a study of blood T cell repertoires in COVID-19. Assay: immunoSEQ multiplex PCR; the TCRdb copy retains only in-frame clones and omits some. The sample includes fewer than 400,000 clones, 90% seen only once; the top ten take 2.5% to 3%. The material sequenced was peripheral blood. Source of these receptors: a woman in her 30s with COVID-19, enrolled during active disease. The CDR3 runs from the conserved cysteine through the conserved F or W. The order of the fields is D gene, clone size, J gene, V gene, CDR3 protein, CDR3 DNA. The D gene is left open where the match is weak. The size of a clone is reported for some rows only, either as once, few or many, or as a class for expanded clones.

>TRBD1|-|TRBJ1-5|TRBV2
CASRGGTGIYQPQHF
TGTGCCAGCAGGGGCGGGACAGGGATTTACCAGCCCCAGCATTTT
>TRBD1|-|TRBJ1-2|TRBV15
CATSRDRGGYGYTF
TGTGCCACCAGCAGGGACAGGGGAGGCTATGGCTACACCTTC
>TRBD1|-|TRBJ2-7|TRBV27
CASSFSGQGTEQYF
TGTGCCAGCAGTTTCTCGGGACAGGGGACCGAGCAGTACTTC
>-|-|TRBJ2-1|TRBV5-4
CASSLRSLNEQFF
TGTGCCAGCAGCTTGAGGAGTCTCAATGAGCAGTTCTTC
>TRBD1|once|TRBJ1-1|TRBV7-2
CASSFFSGTVNTEAFF
TGTGCCAGCAGCTTTTTTTCAGGGACAGTGAACACTGAAGCTTTCTTT
>-|-|TRBJ1-5|TRBV12-3/TRBV12-4
CASSVQVWQPQHF
TGTGCCAGCAGCGTACAGGTCTGGCAGCCCCAGCATTTT
>TRBD1|-|TRBJ2-7|TRBV5-1
CASSGGQGVYEQYF
TGCGCCAGCAGCGGGGGACAGGGCGTCTACGAGCAGTACTTC
>-|-|TRBJ2-2|TRBV5-1
CASSFDSPNTGELFF
TGCGCCAGCAGCTTTGACAGCCCCAACACCGGGGAGCTGTTTTTT
>-|-|TRBJ1-5|TRBV5-5
CASSPSPDISNQPQHF
TGTGCCAGCAGCCCTTCACCTGACATTTCCAATCAGCCCCAGCATTTT
>TRBD1|-|TRBJ1-2|TRBV2
CASSAGQGLGYTF
TGTGCCAGCAGTGCGGGACAGGGTCTTGGCTACACCTTC
>-|-|TRBJ1-5|TRBV10-3
CAIRGGGVNQPQHF
TGTGCCATCCGGGGAGGGGGAGTGAATCAGCCCCAGCATTTT
>-|-|TRBJ2-7|TRBV18
CASSPPDSAAYEQYF
TGTGCCAGCTCACCACCGGACAGCGCCGCTTACGAGCAGTACTTC
>-|-|TRBJ2-1|TRBV7-8
CASSLDGRDFGHEQFF
TGTGCCAGCAGCTTAGATGGGCGGGACTTTGGGCATGAGCAGTTCTTC
>TRBD1|-|TRBJ1-3|TRBV2
CASSPQGAVGNTIYF
TGTGCCAGCAGTCCTCAGGGGGCAGTTGGAAACACCATATATTTT
>TRBD1|-|TRBJ2-2|TRBV12-3/TRBV12-4
CASRGGDTGELFF
TGTGCCAGCAGAGGGGGCGACACCGGGGAGCTGTTTTTT
>TRBD2|-|TRBJ2-3|TRBV9
CASSGTSELDTQYF
TGTGCCAGCAGCGGGACTAGTGAGTTAGATACGCAGTATTTT
>-|-|TRBJ2-3|TRBV15
CATSRVRSDTQYF
TGTGCCACCAGCAGAGTTAGATCCGATACGCAGTATTTT
>TRBD2|few|TRBJ2-7|TRBV30
CAWTSGRGSNEQYF
TGTGCCTGGACTAGCGGGAGGGGTTCCAACGAGCAGTACTTC
>-|-|TRBJ1-2|TRBV18
CASSPPSVAGYGYTF
TGTGCCAGCTCACCACCGAGCGTGGCGGGATATGGCTACACCTTC
>-|-|TRBJ2-3|TRBV14
CASSQESLALRSDTQYF
TGTGCCAGCAGCCAAGAGTCGCTAGCCCTTCGTTCAGATACGCAGTATTTT
>TRBD2|-|TRBJ2-7|TRBV28
CASSRTSGSSYEQYF
TGTGCCAGCAGCCGGACTAGCGGGAGCTCCTACGAGCAGTACTTC
>TRBD1|-|TRBJ1-2|TRBV3-1/TRBV3-2
CASSPRDRIDHYGYTF
TGTGCCAGCAGCCCCCGGGACAGGATAGATCACTATGGCTACACCTTC
>-|-|TRBJ1-1|TRBV10-2
CASSESAGATEAFF
TGCGCCAGCAGTGAGTCGGCAGGGGCCACTGAAGCTTTCTTT
>TRBD2|-|TRBJ2-7|TRBV7-3
CASSPTGTSGSYEQYF
TGTGCCAGCAGCCCTACCGGGACTAGCGGCTCCTACGAGCAGTACTTC
>TRBD1|once|TRBJ1-5|TRBV18
CASSPGGTGSQPQHF
TGTGCCAGCTCACCAGGGGGGACAGGGAGTCAGCCCCAGCATTTT
>TRBD2|-|TRBJ2-3|TRBV27
CASSPRLAGVHTQYF
TGTGCCAGCAGTCCTAGACTAGCGGGAGTGCATACGCAGTATTTT
>TRBD2|-|TRBJ2-7|TRBV3-1/TRBV3-2
CASSLTRTSGISYEQYF
TGTGCCAGCAGCCTTACACGAACTAGCGGAATATCCTACGAGCAGTACTTC
>-|-|TRBJ1-2|TRBV3-1/TRBV3-2
CASSQELRRTSYGYTF
TGTGCCAGCAGCCAAGAATTACGTAGGACAAGCTATGGCTACACCTTC
>-|-|TRBJ2-7|TRBV19
CASSNSLEQYF
TGTGCCAGTAGTAACTCCCTGGAGCAGTACTTC
>TRBD1|-|TRBJ1-1|TRBV30
CAWSPKSGTGLGEAFF
TGTGCCTGGAGTCCCAAATCCGGGACAGGGTTAGGGGAAGCTTTCTTT
>-|-|TRBJ2-3|TRBV11-3
CASSLDRDTQYF
TGTGCCAGCAGCTTAGATCGGGATACGCAGTATTTT
>-|-|TRBJ1-3|TRBV29-1
CSVTADRLVSGNTIYF
TGCAGCGTGACTGCCGACAGACTCGTCTCTGGAAACACCATATATTTT
>TRBD2|-|TRBJ2-7|TRBV27
CASSLSLAVSYEQYF
TGTGCCAGCAGTTTATCCCTAGCGGTTTCCTACGAGCAGTACTTC
>TRBD2|once|TRBJ2-1|TRBV5-4
CASSSPRASGLPKGANEQFF
TGTGCCAGCAGCTCTCCTCGGGCTAGCGGGCTCCCAAAAGGAGCGAATGAGCAGTTCTTC
>TRBD1|once|TRBJ1-1|TRBV18
CASSPSGQLEAFF
TGTGCCAGCTCACCTTCGGGACAGTTAGAAGCTTTCTTT